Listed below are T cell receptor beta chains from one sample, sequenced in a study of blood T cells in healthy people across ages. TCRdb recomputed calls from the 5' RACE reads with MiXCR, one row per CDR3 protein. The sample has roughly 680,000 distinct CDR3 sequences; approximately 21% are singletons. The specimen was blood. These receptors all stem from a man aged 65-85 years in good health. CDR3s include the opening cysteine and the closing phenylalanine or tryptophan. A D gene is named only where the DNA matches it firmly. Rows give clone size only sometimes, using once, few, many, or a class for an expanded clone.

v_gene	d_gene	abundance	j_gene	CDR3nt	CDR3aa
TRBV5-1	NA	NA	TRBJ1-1	TGCGCCAGCAGCTTGCGGCCGGTAAACACTGAAGCTTTCTTT	CASSLRPVNTEAFF
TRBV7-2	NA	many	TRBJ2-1	TGTGCCAGCAGCTCCGACCGCAGCTCCTACAATGAGCAGTTCTTC	CASSSDRSSYNEQFF
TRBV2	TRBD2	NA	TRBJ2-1	TGTGCCAGCAGTTTAGCGGGGCAGTACAATGAGCAGTTCTTC	CASSLAGQYNEQFF
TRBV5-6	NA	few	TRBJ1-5	TGTGCCAGCAGCAAGGACGGGAGACTCCAGCCCCAGCATTTT	CASSKDGRLQPQHF
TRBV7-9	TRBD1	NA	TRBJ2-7	TGTGCCAGCAGCTCCGACAGGGGTTTCTACGAGCAGTACTTC	CASSSDRGFYEQYF
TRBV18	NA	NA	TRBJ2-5	TGTGCCAGCTCACTAAAGAAAGCTTACCAAGAGACCCAGTACTTC	CASSLKKAYQETQYF
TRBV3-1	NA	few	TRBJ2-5	TGTGCCAGCAGCCAAGGGACAGACATACGAGTGCAGTACTTC	CASSQGTDIRVQYF
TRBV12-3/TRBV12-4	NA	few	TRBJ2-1	TGTGCCAGCAGTTTAGATTTTTCCGTGATGGTCTTC	CASSLDFSVMVF
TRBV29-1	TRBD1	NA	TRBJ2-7	TGCAGCGCGAGCCCCGGGACAGCCTACGAGCGGTACTTC	CSASPGTAYERYF
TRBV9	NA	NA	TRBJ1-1	TGTGCCAGCAGCGCGGGGGTAGGGCCCGTAGACACTGAAGCTTTCTTT	CASSAGVGPVDTEAFF
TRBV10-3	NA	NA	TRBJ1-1	TGTGCCATCAGTGAGTCTACAATGAACACTGAAGCTTTCTTT	CAISESTMNTEAFF
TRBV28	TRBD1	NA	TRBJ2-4	TGTGCCAGCAGTTTATGGGATGGACAGGGGTTTAGCATTCAGTACTTC	CASSLWDGQGFSIQYF
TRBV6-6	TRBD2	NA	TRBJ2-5	TGTGCCAGCAGTTACCAAACTAGCGGGAGAAACCAAGAGACCCAGTACTTC	CASSYQTSGRNQETQYF
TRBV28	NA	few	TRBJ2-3	TGTGCCAGCAGTTTAGCCCCCTTGGTACCAGATACGCAGTATTTT	CASSLAPLVPDTQYF
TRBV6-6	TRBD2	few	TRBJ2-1	TGTGCCAGCAACCGGGAGGGCTCCTACAATGAGCAGTTCTTC	CASNREGSYNEQFF
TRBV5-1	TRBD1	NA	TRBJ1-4	TGCGCCAGCAGTTGGGAGATGGGACAGCCTAATGAAAAACTGTTTTTT	CASSWEMGQPNEKLFF
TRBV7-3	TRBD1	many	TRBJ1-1	TGTGCCAGCAGCAATACAGGGGGCGGGGAAGCTTTCTTT	CASSNTGGGEAFF
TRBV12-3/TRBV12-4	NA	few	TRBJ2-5	TGTGCCTGCAGTTTGTTGGACACCCAAGAGACCCAGTACTTC	CACSLLDTQETQYF
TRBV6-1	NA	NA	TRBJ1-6	TGTGCCAGCAGTGAACGTAGCCGGGCAGGTTCACCCCTCCACTTT	CASSERSRAGSPLHF
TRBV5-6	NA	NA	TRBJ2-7	TGTGCCAGCAGCTTATGGCCCATTTCAGGTTACTCCTACGAGCAGTACTTC	CASSLWPISGYSYEQYF
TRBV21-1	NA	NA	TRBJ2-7	TGTGCCAGCAGCAAATCATGGGCCACTAGCGGGCCGAAACCCCGCGAGCAGTACTTC	CASSKSWATSGPKPREQYF
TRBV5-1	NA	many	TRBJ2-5	TGCGCCAGCAGGGACGACTGGGGAGAGACCCAGTACTTC	CASRDDWGETQYF
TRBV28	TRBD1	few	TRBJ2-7	TGTGCCAGCAGGAATGCCGGGACAGGGTACTACGAGCAGTACTTC	CASRNAGTGYYEQYF
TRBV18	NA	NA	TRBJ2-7	TGTGCCAGCTCACCGATTAGGGGCCGGAGTGACTACGAGCAGTACTTC	CASSPIRGRSDYEQYF
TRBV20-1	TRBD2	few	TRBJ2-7	TGCAGTGCTAGAGAGGCTAGCGGGAGGGAGTACTTC	CSAREASGREYF
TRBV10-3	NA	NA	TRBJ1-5	TGTGCCATCAGTGAAGCAGGGAGCCAGCCCCAGCATTTT	CAISEAGSQPQHF
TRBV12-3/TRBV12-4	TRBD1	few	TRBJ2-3	TGTGCCAGCAGTTCGCGACCAGGGACAGGGCAGGCAGATACGCAGTATTTT	CASSSRPGTGQADTQYF
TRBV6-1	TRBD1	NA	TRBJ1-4	TGTGCCAGCAGTCCGGCGGGACAGGGTTCGAATGAAAAACTGTTTTTT	CASSPAGQGSNEKLFF
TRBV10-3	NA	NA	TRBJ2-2	TGTGCCATCAGTGACACAAGGGCGAACACCGGGGAGCTGTTTTTT	CAISDTRANTGELFF
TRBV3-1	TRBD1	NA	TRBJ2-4	TGTGCCAGCAGCCAAGTGCAGGGGGCCGATCGCGCCAAAAACATTCAGTACTTC	CASSQVQGADRAKNIQYF
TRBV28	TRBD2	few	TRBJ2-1	TGTGCCAGCCTGGAGCGGGACTACAATGAGCAGTTCTTC	CASLERDYNEQFF